The following is a T cell receptor (beta chain) sequence with its context. The antigen is undetermined. This sample is drawn from a study of cytomegalovirus exposure and HLA in healthy donors. PCR amplification relied on 60 Vbeta primers (plus 13 Jbeta primers). The table came from immunoSEQ multiplex PCR; TCRdb's copy has only in-frame clones and leaves some out. The sample shows roughly 100,000 clones, about four fifths of them seen only once. This CDR3 has 16 amino acids. The germline CDR1 and CDR2 sequences are SGHAT and FQNNGV. V lost 2 bases and J 2 bases, leaving 13 bases between the germline ends. Study-level points and caveats: HLA allele associations emerged for 16,951 TCR beta sequences in a later analysis, at 0.05 false discovery rate. Immune exposure data for these donors was limited to CMV serostatus. According to an earlier analysis, most TCR beta V segments yielded productive rearrangements about 90% or about 30% of the time.

The TCR sequence derives from a woman in her thirties or forties in good health and CMV-seronegative. Sample: PBMCs. The chain carries TRBV11-2 and TRBJ1-3, with a tentative D call TRBD1 (6 bases). The CDR3 DNA sequence: TGTGCCAGCAGCTTAACCCCAGGGGCTACTGGAAACACCATATATTTT. Its protein product is CASSLTPGATGNTIYF.